Listed below are T cell receptor beta chains from one sample, sequenced in a study of regulatory T cells in long-lasting Graves disease. TCRdb recomputed calls from the multiplex PCR reads with MiXCR, one row per CDR3 protein. The table records 250,000 or so distinct CDR3 sequences, 20% to 25% of them present only once. The sample here was peripheral blood mononuclear cells (PBMCs), taken at new diagnosis, from a patient treated with antithyroid drugs. The source is a female donor with Graves disease. Each CDR3 is given with its conserved first and last residue. A D gene is named only where the DNA matches it firmly. Rows give clone size only sometimes, using once, few, many, or a class for an expanded clone.

abundance,v_gene,j_gene,d_gene,CDR3aa,CDR3nt
NA,TRBV24-1,TRBJ1-2,NA,CATSDPQAPYGYTF,TGTGCCACCAGTGACCCTCAAGCGCCCTATGGCTACACCTTC
many,TRBV7-9,TRBJ2-1,TRBD2,CASSVTSGNYNEQFF,TGTGCCAGCAGCGTGACTAGCGGGAACTACAATGAGCAGTTCTTC
NA,TRBV6-1,TRBJ1-4,NA,CASGRRAGMGNEKLFF,TGTGCCAGCGGAAGGCGGGCGGGGATGGGGAATGAAAAACTGTTTTTT
many,TRBV30,TRBJ1-3,NA,CAWSYGSYSGNTIYF,TGTGCCTGGAGTTACGGCAGCTACTCTGGAAACACCATATATTTT
NA,TRBV7-2,TRBJ2-5,TRBD1,CASSLNRQGAGETQYF,TGTGCCAGCAGCTTAAACCGACAGGGGGCCGGGGAGACCCAGTACTTC
NA,TRBV19,TRBJ1-6,NA,CASSINGRNSPLHF,TGTGCCAGTAGTATCAACGGCAGAAATTCACCCCTCCACTTT
many,TRBV12-5,TRBJ1-1,NA,CASGLEAGGLEAFF,TGTGCTAGTGGTTTGGAGGCAGGCGGATTAGAAGCTTTCTTT
many,TRBV20-1,TRBJ2-2,TRBD1,CSAARTGKGELFF,TGCAGTGCTGCCCGGACAGGGAAGGGGGAGCTGTTTTTT
many,TRBV2,TRBJ2-6,NA,CASSERTTGANVLTF,TGTGCCAGCAGTGAAAGGACAACTGGGGCCAACGTCCTGACTTTC
NA,TRBV11-1,TRBJ2-5,TRBD2,CASSPGLTGGQETQYF,TGCGCCAGCAGCCCCGGGTTGACGGGGGGACAAGAGACCCAGTACTTC
many,TRBV7-8,TRBJ1-6,NA,CASIRQEPGNSPLHF,TGTGCCAGCATCAGACAGGAACCTGGCAATTCACCCCTCCACTTT
NA,TRBV13,TRBJ2-3,NA,CASSWGGAGDTQYF,TGTGCCAGCAGCTGGGGGGGGGCCGGGGATACGCAGTATTTT
many,TRBV6-2/TRBV6-3,TRBJ1-1,NA,CASRAGEANTEAFF,TGTGCCAGCAGGGCAGGGGAAGCGAACACTGAAGCTTTCTTT
NA,TRBV28,TRBJ1-5,TRBD1,CASGPGQGNQPQHF,TGTGCCAGCGGTCCGGGACAGGGAAACCAGCCCCAGCATTTT
NA,TRBV6-1,TRBJ2-3,TRBD2,CASSTGLAGEGTDTQYF,TGTGCCAGCAGTACAGGACTAGCGGGAGAAGGGACAGATACGCAGTATTTT
many,TRBV3-1,TRBJ2-5,NA,CASSQQVLQETQYF,TGTGCCAGCAGCCAACAAGTTTTACAAGAGACCCAGTACTTC
many,TRBV6-5,TRBJ2-5,TRBD1,CASSYGYRGKGETQYF,TGTGCCAGCAGTTACGGATACAGGGGGAAGGGTGAGACCCAGTACTTC
many,TRBV7-2,TRBJ2-1,TRBD2,CAGSLVGLAGSNEQFF,TGTGCCGGCAGCTTAGTTGGACTAGCGGGGAGCAATGAGCAGTTCTTC
few,TRBV4-3,TRBJ2-3,NA,CASSQDPFGDTQYF,TGCGCCAGCAGCCAAGATCCCTTTGGGGATACGCAGTATTTT
many,TRBV2,TRBJ2-2,TRBD1,CASGPGQGNTGELFF,TGTGCCAGCGGACCGGGACAGGGAAACACCGGGGAGCTGTTTTTT
many,TRBV20-1,TRBJ1-1,NA,CSACSGRGNTEAFF,TGCAGTGCTTGCTCCGGCCGAGGGAACACTGAAGCTTTCTTT
once,TRBV5-4,TRBJ1-3,NA,CASSLWTPGNTIYF,TGTGCCAGCAGCTTGTGGACCCCTGGAAACACCATATATTTT
many,TRBV20-1,TRBJ2-5,TRBD2,CSAPGGGVKETQYF,TGCAGTGCTCCTGGGGGGGGGGTAAAAGAGACCCAGTACTTC
many,TRBV11-2,TRBJ2-4,NA,CASSTGPGNIQYF,TGTGCCAGCAGTACAGGGCCAGGGAACATTCAGTACTTC
many,TRBV9,TRBJ2-7,NA,CASSARDIIYEQYF,TGTGCCAGCAGCGCCCGGGACATAATCTACGAGCAGTACTTC
many,TRBV28,TRBJ2-5,NA,CASTFRRTPETQYF,TGTGCCAGCACCTTTCGGAGGACACCGGAGACCCAGTACTTC
few,TRBV10-2,TRBJ1-3,NA,CAAGRADSGNTIYF,TGCGCCGCGGGCAGGGCGGACTCTGGAAACACCATATATTTT
many,TRBV7-9,TRBJ2-1,TRBD2,CASSSRQRGRGDGQFF,TGTGCCAGCAGCTCCCGACAGCGGGGCCGGGGGGATGGGCAGTTCTTC
NA,TRBV7-2,TRBJ2-5,TRBD2,CASSLVGLAGGDPQETQYF,TGTGCCAGCAGCTTAGTAGGACTAGCGGGGGGAGACCCCCAAGAGACCCAGTACTTC
many,TRBV19,TRBJ1-4,TRBD1,CASSVRDRGRKNEKLFF,TGTGCCAGTAGTGTCCGGGACAGGGGGCGAAAGAATGAAAAACTGTTTTTT
many,TRBV20-1,TRBJ2-1,TRBD2,CSARDSGTSGIFEQFF,TGCAGTGCTAGAGATTCCGGGACTAGCGGGATTTTTGAGCAGTTCTTC
many,TRBV20-1,TRBJ2-5,NA,CSARFETQYF,TGCAGTGCTAGGTTTGAGACCCAGTACTTC
many,TRBV7-3,TRBJ2-1,NA,CASSLDPARDNEQFF,TGTGCCAGCAGCTTAGACCCAGCCAGGGACAATGAGCAGTTCTTC
NA,TRBV24-1,TRBJ2-1,TRBD2,CAIRTSGRLNEQFF,TGTGCCATCAGGACTAGCGGGAGGCTTAATGAGCAGTTCTTC
many,TRBV5-1,TRBJ1-4,TRBD1,CASSSGTGRGKLFF,TGCGCCAGCAGCTCCGGGACAGGGAGGGGAAAACTGTTTTTT
many,TRBV12-3/TRBV12-4,TRBJ2-1,NA,CASGGLRNNEQFF,TGTGCCAGTGGGGGCCTAAGGAACAATGAGCAGTTCTTC
NA,TRBV7-9,TRBJ2-2,NA,CASSLVFERELFF,TGTGCCAGCAGCTTAGTTTTCGAAAGGGAGCTGTTTTTT
many,TRBV24-1,TRBJ2-1,NA,CANPGHTDNEQFF,TGTGCCAACCCGGGACACACAGACAATGAGCAGTTCTTC
many,TRBV11-2,TRBJ1-4,NA,CASSQGRTTNEELFF,TGTGCCAGCAGCCAGGGACGGACAACTAATGAAGAACTGTTTTTT
many,TRBV18,TRBJ2-7,TRBD1,CASSPPGQTYEQYF,TGTGCCAGCTCACCTCCGGGACAGACCTACGAGCAGTACTTC
many,TRBV6-5,TRBJ2-7,NA,CASSYSPGQYEQYF,TGTGCCAGCAGTTACTCTCCCGGACAGTACGAGCAGTACTTC
many,TRBV27,TRBJ1-2,NA,CASSRAHDGNYGYTF,TGTGCCAGCAGCCGGGCACACGACGGGAACTATGGCTACACCTTC